What follows describes a single TCR beta chain. This CDR3 spans 16 amino acids. Germline CDR1 reads MDHEN; CDR2 reads SYDVKM. The ends lost 3 bases at V and 4 bases at J; junction bases unmatched: 9. The data were obtained in a study of sequential checkpoint blockade in melanoma. This table comes from immunoSEQ multiplex PCR, and its TCRdb copy is limited to in-frame clones, with some not included. The sample includes roughly 13,000 clones, around two thirds of them seen just once. The treatment is: randomized to nivolumab then ipilimumab (arm A) or the reverse (arm B). Sorted cells were live CD3+CD8+, lacking CD19 and CD56, from PBMCs.

This specimen was CD8+ T cells sorted from blood (inferred from file names), taken from a patient given nivolumab and ipilimumab in sequence. This receptor was obtained from a human donor with melanoma. The genes are TRBV28 and TRBJ1-1; TRBD1 matches 9 bases. The CDR3 region has the DNA TGTGCCAGCAGTTTTAGGGAGACAGGGGGAGTCACTGAAGCTTTCTTT. It yields the protein CASSFRETGGVTEAFF. The full variable domain, completed using reference TRBV28 and TRBJ1-1, is DVKVTQSSRYLVKRTGEKVFLECVQDMDHENMFWYRQDPGLGLRLIYFSYDVKMKEKGDIPEGYSVSREKKERFSLILESASTNQTSMYLCASSFRETGGVTEAFFGQGTRLTVV.